This TCR beta chain was captured by sequencing in a study of PD-1 blockade in classical Hodgkin lymphoma. General observations from the study: According to reports, newly diagnosed patients had lower baseline TCR diversity than healthy donors, and relapsed/refractory patients had lower baseline TCR diversity still. The authors have not defined what causes the repertoire differences, possibly disease activity or prior therapy.

Measured with immunoSEQ multiplex PCR; TCRdb has only the in-frame clones, and not every one. This table holds 40,000 to 65,000 clones, about 84% found once. Of note for this clone: Its antigen is undetermined.

Every patient experienced relapse after autologous stem cell transplantation, and brentuximab vedotin exposure varied. Trimming removed 5 bases from V and 0 bases from J, with 14 bases in between. CDR3 length: 15 amino acids. Germline values: CDR1 MDHEN, CDR2 SYDVKM. The J gene is TRBJ2-7, the V gene TRBV28; D unresolved. This TCR derives from a human donor with classical Hodgkin lymphoma. The specimen was peripheral blood mononuclear cells (PBMCs), collected at baseline. This CDR3 reads CASSTPGRLSYEQYF. The CDR3 bases are TGTGCCAGCAGTACCCCTGGGCGCCTCTCCTACGAGCAGTACTTC.